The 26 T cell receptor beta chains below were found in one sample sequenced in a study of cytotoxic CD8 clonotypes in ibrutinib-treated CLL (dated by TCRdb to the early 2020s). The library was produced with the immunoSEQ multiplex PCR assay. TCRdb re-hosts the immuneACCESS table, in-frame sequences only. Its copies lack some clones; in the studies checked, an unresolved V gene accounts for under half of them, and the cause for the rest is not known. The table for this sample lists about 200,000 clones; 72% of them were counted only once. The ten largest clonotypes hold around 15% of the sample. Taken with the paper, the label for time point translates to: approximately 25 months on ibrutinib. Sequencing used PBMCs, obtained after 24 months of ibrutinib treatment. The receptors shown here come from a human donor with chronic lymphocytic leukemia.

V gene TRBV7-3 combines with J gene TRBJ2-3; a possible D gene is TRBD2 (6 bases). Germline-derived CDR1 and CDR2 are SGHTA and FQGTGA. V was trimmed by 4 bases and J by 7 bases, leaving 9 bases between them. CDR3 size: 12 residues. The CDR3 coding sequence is TGTGCCAGCAGCTCGGGACTCAATACGCAGTATTTT. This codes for CASSSGLNTQYF.

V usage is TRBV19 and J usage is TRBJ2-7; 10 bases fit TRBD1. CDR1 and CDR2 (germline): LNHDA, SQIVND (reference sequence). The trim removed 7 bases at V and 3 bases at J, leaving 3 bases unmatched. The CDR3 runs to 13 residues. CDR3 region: CASNRDRGYEQYF. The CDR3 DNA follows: TGTGCCAGTAACAGGGACAGGGGCTACGAGCAGTACTTC.

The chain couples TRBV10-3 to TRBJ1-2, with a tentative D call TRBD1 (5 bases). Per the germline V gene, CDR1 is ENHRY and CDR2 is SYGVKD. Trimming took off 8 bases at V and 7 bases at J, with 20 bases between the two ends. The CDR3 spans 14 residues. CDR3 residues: CAIVGEGRSTGYTF. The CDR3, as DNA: TGTGCCATCGTCGGAGAGGGACGGAGTACTGGCTACACCTTC.

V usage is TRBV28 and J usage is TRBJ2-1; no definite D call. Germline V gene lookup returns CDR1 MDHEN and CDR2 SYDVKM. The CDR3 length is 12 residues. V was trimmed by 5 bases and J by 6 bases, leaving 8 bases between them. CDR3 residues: CASSPPPNEQFF. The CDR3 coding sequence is TGTGCCAGCAGTCCGCCACCCAATGAGCAGTTCTTC.

The CDR3 reads CASSLGPGVGYTF. The CDR3 DNA sequence: TGCGCCAGCAGCTTGGGGCCAGGGGTCGGCTACACCTTC. V is TRBV5-1 and J is TRBJ1-2; D is possibly TRBD1 (6 bases). Germline-derived CDR1 and CDR2 are SGHRS and YFSETQ. This CDR3 has 13 residues. V lost 0 bases to trimming and J lost 8 bases, with 11 bases between them.

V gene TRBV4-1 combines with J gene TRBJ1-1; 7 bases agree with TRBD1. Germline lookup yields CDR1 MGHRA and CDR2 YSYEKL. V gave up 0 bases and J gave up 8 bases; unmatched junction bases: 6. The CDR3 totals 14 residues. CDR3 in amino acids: CASSQDRGDREAFF. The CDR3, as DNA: TGCGCCAGCAGCCAAGACCGCGGGGACAGAGAAGCTTTCTTT.

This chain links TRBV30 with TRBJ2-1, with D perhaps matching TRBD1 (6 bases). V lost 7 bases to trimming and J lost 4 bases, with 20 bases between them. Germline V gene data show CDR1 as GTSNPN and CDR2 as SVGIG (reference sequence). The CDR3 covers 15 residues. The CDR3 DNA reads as TGTGCCTCAATCTATTCGGGGACACTATACAATGAGCAGTTCTTC. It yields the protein CASIYSGTLYNEQFF.

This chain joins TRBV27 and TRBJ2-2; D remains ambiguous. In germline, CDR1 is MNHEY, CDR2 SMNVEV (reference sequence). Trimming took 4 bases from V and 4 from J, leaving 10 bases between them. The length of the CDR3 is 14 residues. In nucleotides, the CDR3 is TGTGCCAGCAGTTCCTATGCAGCCACCGGGGAGCTGTTTTTT. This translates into CASSSYAATGELFF.

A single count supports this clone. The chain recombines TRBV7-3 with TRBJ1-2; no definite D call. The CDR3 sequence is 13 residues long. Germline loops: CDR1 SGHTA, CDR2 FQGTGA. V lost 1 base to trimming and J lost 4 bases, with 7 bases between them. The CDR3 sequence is CASSLNRFYGYTF. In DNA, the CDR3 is TGTGCCAGCAGCTTAAACCGTTTCTATGGCTACACCTTC. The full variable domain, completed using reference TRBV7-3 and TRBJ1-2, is GAGVSQTPSNKVTEKGKYVELRCDPISGHTALYWYRQSLGQGPEFLIYFQGTGAADDSGLPNDRFFAVRPEGSVSTLKIQRTERGDSAVYLCASSLNRFYGYTFGSGTRLTVV.

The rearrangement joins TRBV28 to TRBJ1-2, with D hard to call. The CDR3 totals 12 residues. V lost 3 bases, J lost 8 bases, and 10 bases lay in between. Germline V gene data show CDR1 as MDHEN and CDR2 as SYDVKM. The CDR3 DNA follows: TGTGCCAGCAGTTTCCCCAGGAAGGGCTACACCTTC. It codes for CASSFPRKGYTF.

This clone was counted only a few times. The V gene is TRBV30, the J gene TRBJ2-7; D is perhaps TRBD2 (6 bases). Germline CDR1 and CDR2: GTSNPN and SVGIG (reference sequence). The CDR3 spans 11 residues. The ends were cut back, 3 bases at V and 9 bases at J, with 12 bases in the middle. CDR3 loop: CAWRAGGRQYF. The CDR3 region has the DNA TGTGCCTGGAGGGCCGGGGGAAGGCAGTACTTC.

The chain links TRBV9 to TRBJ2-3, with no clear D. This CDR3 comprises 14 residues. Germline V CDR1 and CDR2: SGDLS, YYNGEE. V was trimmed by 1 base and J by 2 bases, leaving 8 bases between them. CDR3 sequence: CASSVMGHTDTQYF. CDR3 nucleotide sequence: TGTGCCAGCAGCGTAATGGGCCACACAGATACGCAGTATTTT.

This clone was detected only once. CDR3 loop: CASSHQRSGGYEQYF. The DNA for the CDR3 is TGCGCCAGCAGCCACCAACGCTCCGGCGGTTACGAGCAGTACTTC. This sequence joins TRBV4-1 and TRBJ2-7; D unclear. The length of the CDR3 is 15 residues. V lost 3 bases and J lost 4, with 16 bases in between. Germline CDR1 MGHRA, CDR2 YSYEKL.

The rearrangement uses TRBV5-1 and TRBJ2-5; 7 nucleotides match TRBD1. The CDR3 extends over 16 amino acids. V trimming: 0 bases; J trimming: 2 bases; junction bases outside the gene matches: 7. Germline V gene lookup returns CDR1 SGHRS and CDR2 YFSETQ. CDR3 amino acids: CASSLGVRGSQETQYF. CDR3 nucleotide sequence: TGCGCCAGCAGCTTGGGGGTCAGGGGGTCTCAAGAGACCCAGTACTTC. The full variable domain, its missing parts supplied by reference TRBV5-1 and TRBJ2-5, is KAGVTQTPRYLIKTRGQQVTLSCSPISGHRSVSWYQQTPGQGLQFLFEYFSETQRNKGNFPGRFSGRQFSNSRSEMNVSTLELGDSALYLCASSLGVRGSQETQYFGPGTRLLVL.

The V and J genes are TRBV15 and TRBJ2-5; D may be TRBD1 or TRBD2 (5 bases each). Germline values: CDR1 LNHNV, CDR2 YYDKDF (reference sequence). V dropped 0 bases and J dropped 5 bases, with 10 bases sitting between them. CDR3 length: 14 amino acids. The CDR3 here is CATSREAGTETQYF. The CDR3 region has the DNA TGTGCCACCAGCAGAGAGGCAGGGACCGAGACCCAGTACTTC.

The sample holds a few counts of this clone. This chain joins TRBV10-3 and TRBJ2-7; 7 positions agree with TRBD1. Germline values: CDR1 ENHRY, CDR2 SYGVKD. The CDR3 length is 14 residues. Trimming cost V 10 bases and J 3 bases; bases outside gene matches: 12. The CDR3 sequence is CATRPRDRNYEQYF. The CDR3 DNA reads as TGTGCCACCCGACCCCGGGACAGAAACTACGAGCAGTACTTC.

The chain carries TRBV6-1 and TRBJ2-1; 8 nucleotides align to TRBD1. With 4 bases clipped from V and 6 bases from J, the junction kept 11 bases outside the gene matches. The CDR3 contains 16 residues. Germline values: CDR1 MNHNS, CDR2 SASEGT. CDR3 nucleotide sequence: TGTGCCAGCAGTGGGGTGGGCAGGGGGCCTATCAATGAGCAGTTCTTC. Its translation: CASSGVGRGPINEQFF.

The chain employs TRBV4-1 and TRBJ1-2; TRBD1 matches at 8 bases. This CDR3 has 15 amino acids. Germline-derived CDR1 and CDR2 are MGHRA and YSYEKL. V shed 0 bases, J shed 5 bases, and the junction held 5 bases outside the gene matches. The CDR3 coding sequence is TGCGCCAGCAGCCAAGAAGAGACAGGGGCGTATGGCTACACCTTC. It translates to CASSQEETGAYGYTF.

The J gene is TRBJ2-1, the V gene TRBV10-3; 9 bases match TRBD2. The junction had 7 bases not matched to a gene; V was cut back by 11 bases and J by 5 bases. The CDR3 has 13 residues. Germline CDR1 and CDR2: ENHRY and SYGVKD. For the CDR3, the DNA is TGTGCCTCAATAGCGGGAGCAGACAATGAGCAGTTCTTC. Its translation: CASIAGADNEQFF.

The CDR3 nucleotides read TGTGCCAGCAGCTTAGTTGTATCGCTAGCGCGAGCTATAATTACCTACGAGCAGTACTTC. Translation: CASSLVVSLARAIITYEQYF. V gene TRBV7-7 combines with J gene TRBJ2-7; TRBD2 might be the D (6 bases). Germline V gives CDR1 SSHAT, CDR2 FNYEAQ (reference sequence). The CDR3 totals 20 residues. Trimming left V 1 base short and J 2 bases short, with 27 bases between.

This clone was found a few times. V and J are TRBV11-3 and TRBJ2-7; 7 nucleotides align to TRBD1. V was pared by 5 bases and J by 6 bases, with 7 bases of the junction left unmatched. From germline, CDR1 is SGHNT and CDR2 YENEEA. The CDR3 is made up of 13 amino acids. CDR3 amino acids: CASSLGQRREQYF. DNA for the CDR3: TGTGCCAGCAGCCTGGGACAGCGCCGCGAGCAGTACTTC.

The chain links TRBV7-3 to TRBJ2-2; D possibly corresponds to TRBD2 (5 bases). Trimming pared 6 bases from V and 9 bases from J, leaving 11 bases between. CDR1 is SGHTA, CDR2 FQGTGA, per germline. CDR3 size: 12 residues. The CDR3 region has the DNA TGTGCCAGCAGGGATGAGGGTCGGGAGCTGTTTTTT. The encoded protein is CASRDEGRELFF.

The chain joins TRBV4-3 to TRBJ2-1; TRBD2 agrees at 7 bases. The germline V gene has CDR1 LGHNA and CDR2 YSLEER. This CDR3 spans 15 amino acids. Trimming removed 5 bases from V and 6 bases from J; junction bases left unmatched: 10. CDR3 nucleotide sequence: TGCGCCAGCAGCAAGTCCGGGGGGACTCTCAATGAGCAGTTCTTC. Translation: CASSKSGGTLNEQFF.

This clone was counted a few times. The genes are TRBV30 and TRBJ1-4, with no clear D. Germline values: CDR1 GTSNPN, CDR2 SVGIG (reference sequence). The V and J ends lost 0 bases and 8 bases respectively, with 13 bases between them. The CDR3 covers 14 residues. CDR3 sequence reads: CAWSVLSSREKLFF. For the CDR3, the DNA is TGTGCCTGGAGTGTACTGAGCTCAAGGGAAAAACTGTTTTTT.

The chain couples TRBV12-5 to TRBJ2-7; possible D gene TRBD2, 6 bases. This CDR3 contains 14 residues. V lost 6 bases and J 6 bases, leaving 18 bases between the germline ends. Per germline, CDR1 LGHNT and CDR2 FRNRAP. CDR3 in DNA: TGTGCTAGTGGCCTTAGGACGGGAGTAGGCGAGCAGTACTTC. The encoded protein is CASGLRTGVGEQYF.

CDR3 bases: TGTGCCAGCAAGCGGGAGGGCCTGAGCACAGATACGCAGTATTTT. Translating it yields CASKREGLSTDTQYF. V gene TRBV28 combines with J gene TRBJ2-3; 10 nucleotides align to TRBD2. This CDR3 contains 15 residues. Germline-derived CDR1 and CDR2 are MDHEN and SYDVKM. V shed 7 bases and J 0 bases; nucleotides not matched to a gene: 4. The variable domain in full, completed from reference TRBV28 and TRBJ2-3, reads DVKVTQSSRYLVKRTGEKVFLECVQDMDHENMFWYRQDPGLGLRLIYFSYDVKMKEKGDIPEGYSVSREKKERFSLILESASTNQTSMYLCASKREGLSTDTQYFGPGTRLTVL.